The 16 T cell receptor beta chains presented below share a single source sample, sequenced in a study of radiation and T cells in renal cell carcinoma. As to time point: baseline pretreatment blood. Specified treatment: 15 Gy SBRT to primary tumor, nephrectomy 4 weeks later. Sequenced by immunoSEQ multiplex PCR; TCRdb stores in-frame clones only, minus some. Of approximately 100,000 clones detected, approximately 86% appear once; the ten largest clones hold 6.5% to 8.5%. Specimen: blood, collected from a patient whose treatment included radiotherapy and nephrectomy. The origin of the receptors is a man in his forties or fifties with renal cell carcinoma.

J is TRBJ2-1 and V is TRBV5-1; TRBD2 might be the D (6 bases). This CDR3 has 13 residues. Germline CDR1 is SGHRS and CDR2 is YFSETQ. V was clipped by 7 bases and J by 1 base, with 9 bases between them. CDR3 sequence reads: CASRGGSYNEQFF. CDR3 DNA: TGCGCCAGCCGTGGGGGGTCCTACAATGAGCAGTTCTTC.

CDR3 sequence reads: CAISPSDGRDNYGYTF. The DNA for the CDR3 is TGTGCCATCAGTCCTTCAGACGGAAGAGATAACTATGGCTACACCTTC. This chain uses TRBV10-3 with TRBJ1-2; D is ambiguous. The CDR3 covers 16 residues. Germline V gives CDR1 ENHRY, CDR2 SYGVKD. Between the trimmed V and J ends, which lost 5 bases and 1 base, there was a span of 17 bases.

The V gene is TRBV2, the J gene TRBJ2-5; D possibly corresponds to TRBD1 (5 bases). The CDR3 length is 14 residues. Germline V CDR1 and CDR2: SNHLY, FYNNEI. V shed 4 bases and J shed 7 bases, with 16 bases lying between them. The CDR3 coding sequence is TGTGCCAGCAGTGTAGGGGTGTCCATGGGGACCCAGTACTTC. This sequence encodes CASSVGVSMGTQYF.

This chain uses TRBV11-2 with TRBJ2-5, with 13 bases identical to TRBD2. CDR1 SGHAT and CDR2 FQNNGV come from the germline V gene. The CDR3 spans 16 residues. V shed 5 bases and J 5 bases; nucleotides not matched to a gene: 8. In DNA, the CDR3 is TGTGCCAGCAGCCGAGGACTAGCGGGAGTCGGTGAGACCCAGTACTTC. This codes for CASSRGLAGVGETQYF. The complete variable domain, with remaining parts taken from reference TRBV11-2 and TRBJ2-5, reads EAGVAQSPRYKIIEKRQSVAFWCNPISGHATLYWYQQILGQGPKLLIQFQNNGVVDDSQLPKDRFSAERLKGVDSTLKIQPAKLEDSAVYLCASSRGLAGVGETQYFGPGTRLLVL.

The rearrangement links TRBV9 to TRBJ2-7, with 9 bases that match TRBD2. The length of the CDR3 is 17 residues. Germline lookup yields CDR1 SGDLS and CDR2 YYNGEE. With 4 bases clipped from V and 4 bases from J, the junction kept 15 bases outside the gene matches. CDR3 DNA sequence: TGTGCCAGCAGCCAAAGAACCGGACTAGCGATGAGGTACGAGCAGTACTTC. Protein product: CASSQRTGLAMRYEQYF. The full variable domain, with the rest looked up from reference TRBV9 and TRBJ2-7, is DSGVTQTPKHLITATGQRVTLRCSPRSGDLSVYWYQQSLDQGLQFLIQYYNGEERAKGNILERFSAQQFPDLHSELNLSSLELGDSALYFCASSQRTGLAMRYEQYFGPGTRLTVT.

The chain couples TRBV27 to TRBJ2-3, with D perhaps matching TRBD2 (6 bases). The CDR3 totals 15 residues. Trimming removed 6 bases at V and 3 bases at J, with 16 bases between. Germline CDR1 is MNHEY and CDR2 is SMNVEV (reference sequence). The CDR3: CASRTSTYPTDTQYF. CDR3 coding DNA: TGTGCCAGCAGGACTAGTACCTACCCGACAGATACGCAGTATTTT.

This chain uses TRBV6-5 with TRBJ2-1; D is unclear. Trimming removed 6 bases from V and 5 bases from J, with 11 bases in between. There are 13 residues in the CDR3. Germline values: CDR1 MNHEY, CDR2 SVGAGI. This CDR3 is CASRTQGDNEQFF. CDR3 sequence (DNA): TGTGCCAGCAGAACTCAAGGTGACAATGAGCAGTTCTTC.

J is TRBJ2-1 and V is TRBV5-1, with no clear D. V lost 0 bases, J lost 2 bases, and 9 bases lay in between. The germline CDR1 and CDR2 sequences are SGHRS and YFSETQ. This CDR3 is built from 15 residues. CDR3 residues: CASSLAIGPYNEQFF. CDR3 nucleotide sequence: TGCGCCAGCAGCTTGGCAATTGGGCCCTACAATGAGCAGTTCTTC. The variable domain in full, completed from reference TRBV5-1 and TRBJ2-1, reads KAGVTQTPRYLIKTRGQQVTLSCSPISGHRSVSWYQQTPGQGLQFLFEYFSETQRNKGNFPGRFSGRQFSNSRSEMNVSTLELGDSALYLCASSLAIGPYNEQFFGPGTRLTVL.

In nucleotides, the CDR3 is TGTGCCACCAGCAGAGGCAAATCGGGACAAAGTGGCAATCAGCCCCAGCATTTT. This translates into CATSRGKSGQSGNQPQHF. The V gene is TRBV15, the J gene TRBJ1-5, with a weak D call TRBD1 (6 bases). This CDR3 comprises 18 residues. In germline, CDR1 is LNHNV, CDR2 YYDKDF (reference sequence). The V end lost 1 base, the J end lost 2 bases, and 18 bases lay between the germline ends.

This chain connects TRBV19 to TRBJ2-1, with 10 positions matching TRBD2. The V and J ends lost 5 bases and 5 bases, in that order; junction bases with no gene match: 3. Looked up from germline, CDR1 is LNHDA and CDR2 is SQIVND (reference sequence). The CDR3 length is 14 residues. CDR3 region: CASSPSGGNNEQFF. As DNA, the CDR3 is TGTGCCAGTAGTCCTAGCGGGGGAAACAATGAGCAGTTCTTC.

This chain uses TRBV7-2 with TRBJ2-7; 9 nucleotides match TRBD1. With 3 bases clipped from V and 2 bases from J, the junction kept 5 bases outside the gene matches. This CDR3 spans 15 amino acids. The germline gives CDR1 SGHTA, CDR2 FQGNSA. This CDR3 is CASSLPGQGTYEQYF. As DNA, the CDR3 is TGTGCCAGCAGCTTGCCGGGACAGGGAACCTACGAGCAGTACTTC.

CDR3 DNA sequence: TGTGCCAGCAGCTCAAAAACAGGGGGCGGTGGCACTGAAGCTTTCTTT. Residues: CASSSKTGGGGTEAFF. The V and J genes are TRBV5-4 and TRBJ1-1; 9 positions agree with TRBD1. The length of the CDR3 is 16 residues. Trimming took 3 bases from V and 4 from J; bases not matched to a gene: 10. Germline CDR1 and CDR2: SGHNT and YYREEE (reference sequence).

The chain joins TRBV4-3 to TRBJ2-3; the D gene is possibly TRBD1 (5 bases). The CDR3 contains 15 residues. Germline V gene data show CDR1 as LGHNA and CDR2 as YSLEER. V dropped 0 bases and J dropped 2 bases, with 9 bases sitting between them. The CDR3 DNA reads as TGCGCCAGCAGCCAAGATGGCAGGGACACAGATACGCAGTATTTT. Residues: CASSQDGRDTDTQYF.

The chain is built from TRBV10-1 and TRBJ2-7; 11 bases line up with TRBD2. V shed 7 bases, J shed 11 bases, and the junction held 19 bases outside the gene matches. CDR3 length: 16 residues. CDR1 and CDR2 (germline): WNHNN, SYGVQD (reference sequence). The CDR3 nucleotides read TGCGCCAGCACTGACGACTCTCGTAGCGGGAGGGGGACGAAGTACTTC. Its translation: CASTDDSRSGRGTKYF.

This clone has more than one count but fewer than ten. The CDR3 DNA reads as TGTGCCAGCAGCCAATCCGGGACAGGCTCCTACGAGCAGTACTTC. Translation gives CASSQSGTGSYEQYF. This chain links TRBV7-9 with TRBJ2-7; 8 bases match TRBD1. The CDR3 runs 15 residues. V trimming: 5 bases; J trimming: 0 bases; junction bases outside the gene matches: 6. Per the germline V gene, CDR1 is SEHNR and CDR2 is FQNEAQ (reference sequence).

The genes are TRBV5-4 and TRBJ2-3, with D possibly being TRBD1 (6 bases). The CDR3 covers 14 residues. The V gene's germline CDR1 is SGHNT and CDR2 YYREEE (reference sequence). Trimming removed 4 bases from V and 6 bases from J, with 15 bases in between. The CDR3 is CASSLQSQGDTQYF. As DNA, the CDR3 is TGTGCCAGCAGCCTACAGAGCCAGGGGGATACGCAGTATTTT.